This TCR beta chain was documented in a study of cytomegalovirus exposure and HLA in healthy donors. Findings and caveats of the study: It is likely that the observed cluster of highly shared sequence variants was a sequencing artifact. Researchers catalogued about 150 TCR beta chains as cytomegalovirus-associated.

Germline V CDR1 and CDR2: MNHEY, SVGAGI. The CDR3 length is 13 residues. Trimming pared 6 bases from V and 4 bases from J, leaving 12 bases between. The PCR made use of 60 Vbeta and 13 Jbeta primers. Assay used: immunoSEQ multiplex PCR; TCRdb lists only in-frame clones, some missing. There are roughly 130,000 clones in the sample; under 85% occur only once, and roughly 6.3% lies in the top ten. In regard to this clone: Its antigen remains unidentified.

Sequenced: PBMCs. The source is a woman aged 50 to 60 in good health and CMV-seropositive. V usage is TRBV6-5 and J usage is TRBJ2-5, with D perhaps matching TRBD2 (7 bases). CDR3 protein: CASRRGGSETQYF. The CDR3 coding sequence is TGTGCCAGCAGGAGGGGGGGGTCAGAGACCCAGTACTTC.